This T cell receptor beta chain is from a study of technical replicates of blood from several donors. The germline V and J ends were trimmed by 4 bases and 12 bases, with 16 bases remaining between them. The CDR3 consists of 12 residues. Germline V CDR1 and CDR2: GTSNPN, SVGIG (reference sequence). Profiling relied on immunoSEQ multiplex PCR, and the TCRdb table lists in-frame clones only, not all of them. Of about 62,000 clones listed, about nine tenths were seen once; the top ten hold around 4.9%. The chain joins TRBV30 to TRBJ2-1; D gene unclear. The TCR originated in a human donor in good health. Some clones in this sample may be carry-over from other donors' samples. Input material: PBMCs. The CDR3 loop reads CAWTVSRLGQFF. The DNA of the CDR3 is TGTGCCTGGACCGTATCCCGACTTGGGCAGTTCTTC.